A single sample is the source of the 29 T cell receptor beta chains below, sequenced in a study of response to subunit inactivated influenza vaccine. MiXCR, run by TCRdb on the RT-PCR reads, gives a single entry per CDR3 protein. In the table there are more than 550,000 distinct CDR3 sequences, 12% of which are singletons. This material consisted of PBMCs from blood, taken on the day of vaccination. The receptors were gathered from a man aged 45-65 years who received an inactivated influenza vaccine.

This clonotype was picked up a small number of times. The chain combines TRBV4-3 with TRBJ2-3, with a tentative D call TRBD2 (6 bases). This CDR3 is built from 14 residues. Germline V gives CDR1 LGHNA, CDR2 YSLEER. The V and J ends lost 0 bases and 10 bases respectively, with 14 bases between them. CDR3 bases: TGCGCCAGCAGCCAAGAACGTCAGGGACTCCCGCAGTATTTT. This gives the protein CASSQERQGLPQYF.

The V call is TRBV4-1, the J call TRBJ2-1, with D unclear. Germline loops: CDR1 MGHRA, CDR2 YSYEKL. This CDR3 has 13 residues. With 4 bases removed from V and 7 bases from J, the gap between germline ends came to 11 bases. For the CDR3, the DNA is TGCGCCAGCAGCCGAAGTGTCGGGAATGAGCAGTTCTTC. Its protein product is CASSRSVGNEQFF.

The sample holds a few counts of this clonotype. The chain employs TRBV5-1 and TRBJ1-1, with 7 bases aligning to TRBD1. This CDR3 has 15 residues. Per the germline V gene, CDR1 is SGHRS and CDR2 is YFSETQ. With V trimmed by 3 bases and J by 4 bases, 9 bases remained unmatched. CDR3 nucleotide sequence: TGCGCCAGCAGCTCAGGGACAGCCTTCGGCACTGAAGCTTTCTTT. Its translation is CASSSGTAFGTEAFF.

This clonotype came up many times. V and J are TRBV9 and TRBJ2-2, with unresolved D. Looked up from germline, CDR1 is SGDLS and CDR2 is YYNGEE. V was cut by 2 bases and J by 7 bases, with 6 bases left in between. The CDR3 has 12 amino acids. CDR3 coding DNA: TGTGCCAGCAGCGTCACCGTCGGGGAGCTGTTTTTT. This encodes CASSVTVGELFF.

The chain links TRBV3-1 to TRBJ2-2, with 15 bases lining up with TRBD2. The V gene's germline CDR1 is LGHDT and CDR2 YNNKEL (reference sequence). The CDR3 is 22 residues long. V lost 0 bases to trimming and J lost 0 bases; unmatched junction nucleotides: 11. CDR3 DNA sequence: TGTGCCAGCAGCCAAGAGCCGGGACTAGCGGGAGGTTCCCAAACGAACACCGGGGAGCTGTTTTTT. It is translated as CASSQEPGLAGGSQTNTGELFF.

This chain links TRBV12-3 or TRBV12-4 with TRBJ2-3, with 12 bases identical to TRBD2. After removal of 5 bases from V and 5 bases from J, the junction contained 11 bases not matched to a gene. This CDR3 has 17 amino acids. CDR3 bases: TGTGCCAGCAGTCCGCACATCGGACTAGCGGGAAAAGATACGCAGTATTTT. Encoded protein: CASSPHIGLAGKDTQYF.

The chain recombines TRBV12-3 or TRBV12-4 with TRBJ1-1; D gene ambiguous. The CDR3 runs to 13 residues. V lost 6 bases, J lost 0 bases, and 8 bases lay in between. The CDR3 coding sequence is TGTGCCAGCAGAATCAAGATGAACACTGAAGCTTTCTTT. Encoded protein: CASRIKMNTEAFF.

This clonotype showed up just a few times. The gene calls are TRBV29-1 and TRBJ2-2, with D possibly matching TRBD2 (5 bases). Germline assignment: CDR1 SQVTM and CDR2 ANQGSEA. This CDR3 spans 14 amino acids. Trimming shortened V by 3 bases and J by 1 base, and 9 bases separated the two germline ends. The CDR3 loop reads CSVEVGRNTGELFF. As DNA, the CDR3 is TGCAGCGTTGAGGTGGGGAGGAACACCGGGGAGCTGTTTTTT.

The table lists this clonotype with a few counts. This rearrangement joins TRBV18 to TRBJ2-6; the D gene is possibly TRBD1 (6 bases). The V gene's germline CDR1 is KGHSH and CDR2 LQKENI. Trimming shortened V by 2 bases and J by 12 bases, and 8 bases separated the two germline ends. CDR3 length equals 12 residues. CDR3 protein: CASSPMGAVLTF. CDR3 nucleotides: TGTGCCAGCTCACCAATGGGGGCCGTCCTGACTTTC.

In DNA form, the CDR3 reads TGTGCCAGCAGACCTATAGCGGGAGTAAGAACCGGGGAGCTGTTTTTT. Translating gives CASRPIAGVRTGELFF. The genes are TRBV11-2 and TRBJ2-2; 9 nucleotides match TRBD2. Germline lookup yields CDR1 SGHAT and CDR2 FQNNGV. The trim removed 6 bases at V and 5 bases at J, leaving 10 bases unmatched. This CDR3 comprises 16 residues.

This clonotype was counted ten times or more. J is TRBJ1-1 and V is TRBV12-3 or TRBV12-4; D ambiguous. V was pared by 6 bases and J by 0 bases, with 11 bases between. The CDR3 has 14 residues. The CDR3 protein is CASSFSGVNTEAFF. Here the CDR3 DNA reads TGTGCCAGCAGCTTTTCGGGTGTGAACACTGAAGCTTTCTTT.

The V gene is TRBV20-1, the J gene TRBJ2-7; 8 bases map to TRBD2. The length of the CDR3 is 13 residues. V dropped 7 bases and J dropped 3; count of bases not matched to a gene: 8. Germline V CDR1 and CDR2: DFQATT, SNEGSKA (reference sequence). In nucleotides, the CDR3 is TGCAGTGGGACGGGAGCGGGGGTCTACGAGCAGTACTTC. Its protein product is CSGTGAGVYEQYF.

V gene TRBV11-1 combines with J gene TRBJ2-1, with 7 bases that match TRBD2. The CDR3 covers 16 residues. V dropped 1 base and J dropped 9; count of bases not matched to a gene: 12. CDR1 and CDR2 from the germline V gene are SGHAT and FQDESV (reference sequence). CDR3: CASSLEGGRGGFEQFF. The CDR3 coding sequence is TGTGCCAGCAGCTTAGAGGGCGGGAGAGGAGGTTTTGAGCAGTTCTTC. The variable domain in full, completed from reference TRBV11-1 and TRBJ2-1, reads EAEVAQSPRYKITEKSQAVAFWCDPISGHATLYWYRQILGQGPELLVQFQDESVVDDSQLPKDRFSAERLKGVDSTLKIQPAELGDSAMYLCASSLEGGRGGFEQFFGPGTRLTVL.

This clonotype was detected a few times. The CDR3 sequence: CSATSGTSSTDTQYF. The CDR3 nucleotides read TGCAGTGCTACATCCGGGACATCTAGCACAGATACGCAGTATTTT. The chain joins TRBV20-1 to TRBJ2-3; tentatively, D is TRBD1 (6 bases). This CDR3 comprises 15 residues. V lost 4 bases and J 0 bases, leaving 14 bases between the germline ends. CDR1 is DFQATT and CDR2 is SNEGSKA in the germline V gene (reference sequence).

The chain links TRBV6-2 or TRBV6-3 to TRBJ1-5; tentatively, D is TRBD1 (6 bases). This CDR3 has 17 residues. Looked up from germline, CDR1 is MNHEY and CDR2 is SVGEGT. V was clipped by 6 bases and J by 0 bases, with 18 bases between them. The CDR3 loop is CASRSLRDIYSNQPQHF. The CDR3 DNA reads TGTGCCAGCAGAAGCCTTCGGGACATATATAGCAATCAGCCCCAGCATTTT.

In this sample, this clonotype turned up many times. The chain employs TRBV6-2 or TRBV6-3 and TRBJ2-1; TRBD1 might be the D (6 bases). V lost 0 bases to trimming and J lost 7 bases, with 16 bases between them. Germline loops: CDR1 MNHEY, CDR2 SVGEGT. This CDR3 spans 16 amino acids. The CDR3 protein is CASSYSSWGQRNEQFF. The DNA of the CDR3 is TGTGCCAGCAGTTACTCGAGTTGGGGACAAAGGAATGAGCAGTTCTTC.

The genes are TRBV15 and TRBJ2-5, with D uncertain. CDR3 length equals 13 residues. The ends were cut back, 5 bases at V and 3 bases at J, with 10 bases in the middle. CDR1 and CDR2 from the germline V gene are LNHNV and YYDKDF (reference sequence). Here the CDR3 DNA reads TGTGCCACCAGCGGTTTCTCTAAAGAGACCCAGTACTTC. Its protein is CATSGFSKETQYF.

In this sample, this clonotype turned up many times. In DNA, the CDR3 is TGTGCCAGCTCACCACTCCGACGGGACCCGAGCACAGATACGCAGTATTTT. This translates into CASSPLRRDPSTDTQYF. The rearrangement links TRBV18 to TRBJ2-3; either TRBD1 or TRBD2 may supply D (5 bases each). The CDR3 runs to 17 residues. CDR1 and CDR2 from the germline V gene are KGHSH and LQKENI. V was pared by 1 base and J by 0 bases, with 14 bases between.

The chain carries TRBV11-2 and TRBJ2-5; 11 bases are shared with TRBD2. V shed 1 base and J 4 bases; nucleotides not matched to a gene: 5. This CDR3 contains 16 residues. The germline V gene has CDR1 SGHAT and CDR2 FQNNGV. In DNA, the CDR3 is TGTGCCAGCAGCTTAGTAGCGGGGGGGCGTGTAGAGACCCAGTACTTC. Protein: CASSLVAGGRVETQYF. The variable domain in full, completed from reference TRBV11-2 and TRBJ2-5, reads EAGVAQSPRYKIIEKRQSVAFWCNPISGHATLYWYQQILGQGPKLLIQFQNNGVVDDSQLPKDRFSAERLKGVDSTLKIQPAKLEDSAVYLCASSLVAGGRVETQYFGPGTRLLVL.

The CDR3 DNA is TGTGCCAGCAGTTCCGACAGTCCCAGGGGCTACGAGCAGTACTTC. Its translation is CASSSDSPRGYEQYF. The chain joins TRBV6-5 to TRBJ2-7; a possible D gene is TRBD1 (6 bases). This CDR3 contains 15 residues. The V end lost 4 bases, the J end lost 3 bases, and 16 bases lay between the germline ends. In germline, CDR1 is MNHEY, CDR2 SVGAGI.

The V and J genes are TRBV23-1 and TRBJ2-3; 7 positions agree with TRBD1. TRBV23-1 is identified as an open reading frame with a role that is uncertain. The length of the CDR3 is 15 residues. V lost 7 bases and J lost 0; bases outside the gene matches: 7. CDR3 bases: TGCGCCAGCAAAAACAGGGGTGGAAGCACAGATACGCAGTATTTT. Translation gives CASKNRGGSTDTQYF.

The V gene is TRBV7-3, the J gene TRBJ2-2; tentatively, D is TRBD1 (6 bases). This CDR3 is built from 23 residues. CDR1 is SGHTA and CDR2 is FQGTGA in the germline V gene. Trimming shortened V by 5 bases and J by 7 bases, and 41 bases separated the two germline ends. The CDR3 here is CASSTHLTGTRWTRARWGGELFF. In nucleotides, the CDR3 is TGTGCCAGCAGCACTCACCTAACCGGGACACGGTGGACGAGGGCCAGATGGGGCGGGGAGCTGTTTTTT.

This rearrangement joins TRBV20-1 to TRBJ1-1, with no clear D. Germline loops: CDR1 DFQATT, CDR2 SNEGSKA (reference sequence). V lost 1 base and J lost 2, with 8 bases in between. This CDR3 has 13 amino acids. CDR3 region: CSARVGINTEAFF. The CDR3 bases are TGCAGTGCTAGAGTTGGGATTAACACTGAAGCTTTCTTT.

CDR3 protein: CASSLRGPHQPQHF. CDR3 bases: TGTGCCAGCAGCCTCCGGGGTCCCCATCAGCCCCAGCATTTT. The chain has TRBV28 and TRBJ1-5; no clear D gene. Per the germline V gene, CDR1 is MDHEN and CDR2 is SYDVKM. Trimming cost V 6 bases and J 5 bases, with 14 bases left between them. The CDR3 totals 14 residues.

The chain uses TRBV29-1 and TRBJ2-5, with 14 bases that match TRBD2. Losses at the gene ends were 5 bases for V and 6 bases for J; bases not matched to a gene: 11. The CDR3 has 16 amino acids. Germline V gene lookup returns CDR1 SQVTM and CDR2 ANQGSEA. Here the CDR3 DNA reads TGCAGCGTTCCCGATGCGACTAGCGGGAGGGTTAAGACCCAGTACTTC. It translates to CSVPDATSGRVKTQYF.

The chain is built from TRBV6-2 or TRBV6-3 and TRBJ1-1, with 7 bases lining up with TRBD1. CDR1 is MNHEY, CDR2 SVGEGT, per germline. Trimming at V came to 7 bases and at J to 0 bases, leaving 11 bases not matched to a gene. The CDR3 totals 16 residues. Here the CDR3 reads CASKPTGTDMNTEAFF. The CDR3 DNA reads as TGTGCCAGCAAACCAACCGGGACAGACATGAACACTGAAGCTTTCTTT.

J is TRBJ2-1 and V is TRBV10-3; 8 nucleotides align to TRBD2. Losses at the gene ends were 6 bases for V and 9 bases for J; bases not matched to a gene: 4. CDR1 and CDR2 from the germline V gene are ENHRY and SYGVKD. The CDR3 is 12 amino acids. The CDR3 loop reads CAISAGGSEQFF. CDR3 nucleotide sequence: TGTGCCATCAGCGCGGGGGGCAGTGAGCAGTTCTTC.

There are many counts of this clonotype. CDR3 coding DNA: TGTGCCAGCAGCGCTGGGACAGGGGGGGCCTACGAGCAGTACTTC. Translating gives CASSAGTGGAYEQYF. This chain connects TRBV9 to TRBJ2-7, with TRBD1 matching over 11 bases. The CDR3 extends over 15 amino acids. Germline CDR1 and CDR2: SGDLS and YYNGEE. Germline trimming cut 3 bases from V and 2 bases from J; bases unmatched to any gene: 4.

This sequence joins TRBV28 and TRBJ1-1, with D hard to call. The germline V and J ends were trimmed by 4 bases and 4 bases, with 4 bases remaining between them. CDR3 size: 11 residues. Germline lookup yields CDR1 MDHEN and CDR2 SYDVKM. CDR3 nucleotide sequence: TGTGCCAGCAGTTCCCTCACTGAAGCTTTCTTT. The encoded protein is CASSSLTEAFF.